The 25 T cell receptor beta chains below all came from one sample that was sequenced in a study of T cell responses to AZD1222 COVID-19 vaccine. The repertoire was sequenced with immunoSEQ multiplex PCR; TCRdb's copy has only in-frame clones and lacks some. The table includes some 130,000 clones, roughly 93% detected once. This sample comprised peripheral blood, obtained on day 0 of AZD1222 vaccination. These receptors were obtained from an adult in good health.

The gene calls are TRBV6-6 and TRBJ1-5, with 9 bases lining up with TRBD1. CDR3 length equals 15 residues. V gave up 2 bases and J gave up 4 bases; unmatched junction bases: 3. Per germline, CDR1 MNHNY and CDR2 SVGAGI (reference sequence). The DNA of the CDR3 is TGTGCCAGCAGTTACCTCGGACAGGGGAATCAGCCCCAGCATTTT. It translates to CASSYLGQGNQPQHF.

The genes are TRBV7-9 and TRBJ1-2; D unclear. The CDR3 is 12 amino acids. V was cut by 0 bases and J by 8 bases, with 7 bases left in between. Per the germline V gene, CDR1 is SEHNR and CDR2 is FQNEAQ (reference sequence). The CDR3 sequence is CASSLAGGGYTF. In nucleotides, the CDR3 is TGTGCCAGCAGCTTAGCAGGTGGCGGCTACACCTTC. Drawing the rest from reference TRBV7-9 and TRBJ1-2, the complete variable domain is DTGVSQNPRHKITKRGQNVTFRCDPISEHNRLYWYRQTLGQGPEFLTYFQNEAQLEKSRLLSDRFSAERPKGSFSTLEIQRTEQGDSAMYLCASSLAGGGYTFGSGTRLTVV.

V and J are TRBV19 and TRBJ1-2; D perhaps matches TRBD1 (6 bases). This CDR3 region has 12 residues. Germline V gene lookup returns CDR1 LNHDA and CDR2 SQIVND (reference sequence). The germline V and J ends were trimmed by 4 bases and 4 bases, with 7 bases remaining between them. CDR3 in amino acids: CASSTQGYGYTF. CDR3 DNA: TGTGCCAGTAGTACACAGGGCTATGGCTACACCTTC.

J is TRBJ2-2 and V is TRBV5-1; a weak D match, TRBD2 (5 bases). This CDR3 region has 16 residues. V was trimmed by 4 bases and J by 3 bases, leaving 16 bases between them. Germline CDR1 is SGHRS and CDR2 is YFSETQ. CDR3 DNA: TGCGCCAGCAGCACTGTGATTACCGGGGACACCGGGGAGCTGTTTTTT. Translating it yields CASSTVITGDTGELFF.

The J gene is TRBJ2-7, the V gene TRBV6-6; TRBD2 is a possible D gene (6 bases). V was clipped by 4 bases and J by 2 bases, with 18 bases between them. There are 16 residues in the CDR3. Germline CDR1 MNHNY, CDR2 SVGAGI (reference sequence). CDR3 nucleotides: TGTGCCAGCAGTTCCCCGACTAGTGGCTTAACCTACGAGCAGTACTTC. Protein: CASSSPTSGLTYEQYF.

V gene TRBV13 combines with J gene TRBJ1-4; D is undetermined. The CDR3 loop spans 15 amino acids. Trimming left V 2 bases short and J 3 bases short, with 10 bases between. Germline V lookup: CDR1 PRHDT, CDR2 FYEKMQ (reference sequence). The CDR3 DNA sequence: TGTGCCAGCAGCTTAACGGAGGGCCCTAATGAAAAACTGTTTTTT. It specifies CASSLTEGPNEKLFF.

V and J are TRBV27 and TRBJ1-2, with TRBD1 as a possible D gene (5 bases). From germline, CDR1 is MNHEY and CDR2 SMNVEV (reference sequence). The CDR3 spans 14 residues. V was pared by 6 bases and J by 5 bases, with 16 bases between. In nucleotides, the CDR3 is TGTGCCAGCAGGGGGCTGGGGGGGGGATATGGCTACACCTTC. The encoded protein is CASRGLGGGYGYTF.

The genes are TRBV6-5 and TRBJ1-2; TRBD1 agrees at 9 bases. Looked up from germline, CDR1 is MNHEY and CDR2 is SVGAGI. Trimming took 6 bases from V and 5 from J; bases not matched to a gene: 10. CDR3 length: 15 amino acids. This CDR3 is CASRSSGQGSYGYTF. CDR3 nucleotide sequence: TGTGCCAGCAGGTCTTCGGGACAGGGATCTTATGGCTACACCTTC.

This chain links TRBV1 with TRBJ1-1. TRBV1 has pseudogene status. The CDR3 covers 14 residues. The DNA of the CDR3 is TGCACCAGCAGCCGCGACTCCGCTAGGGCTGAAGCTTTCTTT. The encoded protein is CTSSRDSARAEAFF.

This CDR3 reads CASSIKGQHIGTQYF. The CDR3 nucleotides are TGTGCCAGTAGTATAAAGGGACAGCACATCGGTACGCAGTATTTT. V is TRBV19 and J is TRBJ2-3, with 7 bases lining up with TRBD1. Germline V CDR1 and CDR2: LNHDA, SQIVND (reference sequence). J was trimmed by 8 bases and V by 2 bases; bases with no gene match: 10. The CDR3 covers 15 residues. The whole variable domain, remainder taken from reference TRBV19 and TRBJ2-3, is DGGITQSPKYLFRKEGQNVTLSCEQNLNHDAMYWYRQDPGQGLRLIYYSQIVNDFQKGDIAEGYSVSREKKESFPLTVTSAQKNPTAFYLCASSIKGQHIGTQYFGPGTRLTVL.

A word on this clone: At one end the junction does not follow the germline gene, possibly because of a read error. V gene TRBV7-2 combines with J gene TRBJ2-1; 10 bases are a match to TRBD2. The CDR3 is 14 amino acids. Per germline, CDR1 SGHTA and CDR2 FQGNSA. CDR3 amino acids: CASSLAGAWNEQFF. The CDR3 nucleotides read TGTGCCAGCAGCCTAGCGGGAGCCTGGAATGAGCAGTTCTTC.

This chain links TRBV2 with TRBJ2-5, with TRBD2 matching over 14 bases. Germline V gene lookup returns CDR1 SNHLY and CDR2 FYNNEI. The CDR3 totals 15 residues. V lost 4 bases, J lost 4 bases, and 2 bases stayed unmatched. DNA of the CDR3: TGTGCCAGCAGTGGACTAGCGGGAGGGGCAGAGACCCAGTACTTC. Translating gives CASSGLAGGAETQYF. Full variable domain (rest looked up from reference TRBV2 and TRBJ2-5): EPEVTQTPSHQVTQMGQEVILRCVPISNHLYFYWYRQILGQKVEFLVSFYNNEISEKSEIFDDQFSVERPDGSNFTLKIRSTKLEDSAMYFCASSGLAGGAETQYFGPGTRLLVL.

The chain employs TRBV28 and TRBJ2-7, with D possibly TRBD2 on 5 matching bases. This CDR3 is 15 amino acids long. From germline, CDR1 is MDHEN and CDR2 SYDVKM. V was clipped by 7 bases and J by 2 bases, with 18 bases between them. CDR3 protein: CASTTVGSFAYEQYF. For the CDR3, the DNA is TGTGCCAGCACCACGGTTGGGAGTTTTGCCTACGAGCAGTACTTC.

The CDR3, as DNA: TGTGCCAGCAGTTTGTCCCGTACACCCTTCATGAACACTGAAGCTTTCTTT. Protein: CASSLSRTPFMNTEAFF. This sequence joins TRBV28 and TRBJ1-1, with D uncertain. Germline V gene sequence: CDR1 MDHEN, CDR2 SYDVKM. V was pared by 3 bases and J by 0 bases, with 17 bases between. This CDR3 contains 17 residues.

This chain links TRBV5-4 with TRBJ2-7, with D perhaps TRBD1 (6 bases). This CDR3 region has 14 residues. V lost 0 bases and J lost 1, with 8 bases in between. From germline, CDR1 is SGHNT and CDR2 YYREEE (reference sequence). CDR3 sequence reads: CASSLEQGSYEQYF. The CDR3 DNA reads as TGTGCCAGCAGCTTGGAACAGGGTTCCTACGAGCAGTACTTC.

The chain couples TRBV30 to TRBJ2-7; the D is unclear. Germline V lookup: CDR1 GTSNPN, CDR2 SVGIG (reference sequence). This CDR3 comprises 13 residues. Trimming removed 2 bases from V and 2 bases from J, with 10 bases in between. The CDR3 loop reads CAWSWGNTYEQYF. In nucleotides, the CDR3 is TGTGCCTGGAGTTGGGGAAATACCTACGAGCAGTACTTC.

CDR3 in amino acids: CASSLRVGATRPQPQHF. The CDR3, as DNA: TGTGCCAGCAGTCTTAGGGTCGGAGCTACCCGGCCTCAGCCCCAGCATTTT. This chain joins TRBV6-6 and TRBJ1-5; D unclear. The CDR3 is made up of 17 amino acids. Looked up from germline, CDR1 is MNHNY and CDR2 is SVGAGI (reference sequence). V lost 5 bases, J lost 6 bases, and 23 bases lay in between.

This clone has just one count. The chain employs TRBV5-1 and TRBJ2-7; weak D call: TRBD2 (6 bases). The V gene's germline CDR1 is SGHRS and CDR2 YFSETQ. This CDR3 region has 15 residues. V shed 3 bases and J shed 0 bases, with 13 bases lying between them. The CDR3 DNA sequence: TGCGCCAGCAGCTCCTTAGCGGAGTCCTCCTACGAGCAGTACTTC. It translates to CASSSLAESSYEQYF.

The chain uses TRBV19 and TRBJ2-4, with TRBD2 identical over 12 bases. Germline lookup yields CDR1 LNHDA and CDR2 SQIVND (reference sequence). This CDR3 contains 19 residues. V lost 5 bases, J lost 3 bases, and 14 bases stayed unmatched. CDR3 residues: CASSVSSGRAGYFKNIQYF. The CDR3 DNA reads TGTGCCAGTAGTGTCTCTAGCGGGAGGGCCGGTTATTTCAAAAACATTCAGTACTTC.

The chain has TRBV9 and TRBJ2-3; D unclear. The V gene lost 0 bases and the J gene lost 1 base, with 9 bases spanning the gap. Germline CDR1 and CDR2: SGDLS and YYNGEE. This CDR3 region has 15 residues. In nucleotides, the CDR3 is TGTGCCAGCAGCGTAGCTCGGGCCCGCACAGATACGCAGTATTTT. Encoded protein: CASSVARARTDTQYF.

The chain uses TRBV7-7 and TRBJ2-2; 7 bases line up with TRBD2. The CDR3 has 15 amino acids. V shed 0 bases and J 4 bases; nucleotides not matched to a gene: 2. From germline, CDR1 is SSHAT and CDR2 FNYEAQ (reference sequence). The CDR3 here is CASSLAGLTTGELFF. As DNA, the CDR3 is TGTGCCAGCAGCTTAGCGGGACTAACCACCGGGGAGCTGTTTTTT.

V usage is TRBV15 and J usage is TRBJ2-1, with TRBD2 identical over 10 bases. V shed 5 bases and J 5 bases; nucleotides not matched to a gene: 9. The CDR3 has 16 amino acids. Germline CDR1 reads LNHNV; CDR2 reads YYDKDF (reference sequence). In nucleotides, the CDR3 is TGTGCCACCAGCCCTGGAGCGGGACTAGCGAACAATGAGCAGTTCTTC. This encodes CATSPGAGLANNEQFF.

The CDR3 DNA follows: TGCGCCAGCAGCTTCCTGGCGGGAGCAGGTTACGAGCAGTACTTC. This encodes CASSFLAGAGYEQYF. The chain combines TRBV5-1 with TRBJ2-7; 7 positions match TRBD2. V lost 2 bases and J lost 4; bases outside the gene matches: 9. This CDR3 is 15 amino acids long. Germline lookup yields CDR1 SGHRS and CDR2 YFSETQ.

V gene TRBV5-6 combines with J gene TRBJ1-2; TRBD1 matches 11 bases. Germline V gene lookup returns CDR1 SGHDT and CDR2 YYEEEE. Trimming at V came to 2 bases and at J to 5 bases, leaving 5 bases not matched to a gene. This CDR3 spans 15 amino acids. Here the CDR3 reads CASSFQDRGLYGYTF. CDR3 in DNA: TGTGCCAGCAGCTTCCAGGACAGGGGGCTGTATGGCTACACCTTC.

The sample holds a few counts of this clone. The chain uses TRBV7-9 and TRBJ2-7, with D perhaps being TRBD1 or TRBD2 (7 bases each). Germline assignment: CDR1 SEHNR and CDR2 FQNEAQ (reference sequence). The CDR3 has 14 residues. Trimming shortened V by 4 bases and J by 3 bases, and 13 bases separated the two germline ends. This CDR3 reads CASSWEGQSYEQYF. In DNA form, the CDR3 reads TGTGCCAGCAGCTGGGAGGGACAGAGCTACGAGCAGTACTTC.